The 27 T cell receptor beta chains given below trace back to one sample, sequenced in a study of shared clonotypes between healthy human individuals. TCRdb's table, derived via immunoSEQ multiplex PCR, lists solely in-frame clones and lacks some. In the table there are about 2.4 million clones, roughly 93% of which are singletons. Sequencing was carried out using naive CD4+ T cells from PBMCs. Subset given: CD45RA+ positively selected. All receptors come from a man aged 18 to 30 in good health. Some clones in this sample may be carry-over from other donors' samples.

J is TRBJ1-5 and V is TRBV28; D not resolved. The length of the CDR3 is 15 residues. V lost 4 bases and J lost 3, with 13 bases in between. Looked up from germline, CDR1 is MDHEN and CDR2 is SYDVKM. Written as DNA, the CDR3 is TGTGCCAGCAGTTCTAGCCGGGTCTACAATCAGCCCCAGCATTTT. Translation gives CASSSSRVYNQPQHF.

The chain recombines TRBV19 with TRBJ2-3, with 9 bases aligning to TRBD1. Per the germline V gene, CDR1 is LNHDA and CDR2 is SQIVND (reference sequence). The CDR3 extends over 13 amino acids. The V segment lost 11 bases and the J segment 3 bases; nucleotides outside the gene matches: 6. CDR3 bases: TGTGCCTCGGGGACAGGGTTGACAGATACGCAGTATTTT. Protein product: CASGTGLTDTQYF.

This clone was seen a single time. The rearrangement links TRBV19 to TRBJ1-4; D is unresolved. The V end lost 4 bases, the J end lost 10 bases, and 10 bases lay between the germline ends. The germline V gene has CDR1 LNHDA and CDR2 SQIVND (reference sequence). The CDR3 is 12 amino acids. Written as DNA, the CDR3 is TGTGCCAGTAGTACCCCTGGAGGAAAACTGTTTTTT. Protein product: CASSTPGGKLFF.

J is TRBJ2-2 and V is TRBV5-4; no clear D gene. The CDR3 length is 14 residues. With 5 bases removed from V and 1 base from J, the gap between germline ends came to 9 bases. Germline V CDR1 and CDR2: SGHNT, YYREEE (reference sequence). The CDR3 DNA reads TGTGCCAGCAGATTCGGCCAGAACACCGGGGAGCTGTTTTTT. Translation: CASRFGQNTGELFF.

J is TRBJ1-2 and V is TRBV6-1; 9 nucleotides align to TRBD1. The CDR3 runs 15 residues. The germline V gene encodes CDR1 MNHNS and CDR2 SASEGT. Germline trimming cut 7 bases from V and 3 bases from J; bases unmatched to any gene: 9. The CDR3 DNA reads as TGTGCCAGCATGATGGACAGGGGCCTTCACTATGGCTACACCTTC. Translation gives CASMMDRGLHYGYTF.

Only one count was recorded for this clone. CDR3 DNA sequence: TGTGCCAGCAGTTTACGCCAGTTCTATGGCTACACCTTC. This sequence encodes CASSLRQFYGYTF. The rearrangement joins TRBV28 to TRBJ1-2; D gene unclear. The germline V gene has CDR1 MDHEN and CDR2 SYDVKM. This CDR3 has 13 amino acids. Deletions cut 2 bases from V and 4 bases from J, with 8 bases between.

This clone is a singleton in its sample. The identical CDR3 is also encoded by other nucleotide sequences in the sample. V and J are TRBV6-5 and TRBJ2-5, with D uncertain. V lost 6 bases to trimming and J lost 1 base, with 12 bases between them. This CDR3 has 14 residues. The germline V gene encodes CDR1 MNHEY and CDR2 SVGAGI. CDR3 sequence: CASSRGRIQETQYF. In DNA form, the CDR3 reads TGTGCCAGCAGCCGAGGACGGATCCAAGAGACCCAGTACTTC.

CDR3 residues: CASSVESAVWETQYF. CDR3 DNA: TGTGCCAGCAGCGTAGAGTCAGCGGTCTGGGAGACCCAGTACTTC. The genes are TRBV9 and TRBJ2-5; possibly TRBD2 for D (5 bases). CDR1 and CDR2 (germline): SGDLS, YYNGEE. The CDR3 totals 15 residues. The V and J ends lost 0 bases and 5 bases respectively, with 14 bases between them.

V is TRBV5-6 and J is TRBJ2-1, with 7 nucleotides matching TRBD1. The CDR3 contains 18 residues. Unmatched junction bases numbered 14, after V lost 5 bases and J lost 0 bases. CDR1 and CDR2 (germline): SGHDT, YYEEEE. The CDR3 spells CASRSKTGWVGSYNEQFF. CDR3 bases: TGTGCCAGCAGATCCAAGACAGGGTGGGTTGGCTCCTACAATGAGCAGTTCTTC.

V usage is TRBV10-3 and J usage is TRBJ2-3, with TRBD2 matching 10 bases. CDR3 size: 15 residues. CDR1 and CDR2 from the germline V gene are ENHRY and SYGVKD. J gave up 1 base and V 5 bases, and 3 bases lay outside the gene matches. The CDR3 DNA reads as TGTGCCATCAGTACCGGACTAGCGGGCACAGATACGCAGTATTTT. This codes for CAISTGLAGTDTQYF.

CDR3 DNA sequence: TGTGCCTGTGAACTTACGGGTGAAGCTTTCTTT. Its translation is CACELTGEAFF. The gene calls are TRBV30 and TRBJ1-1; D is uncertain. CDR3 length: 11 amino acids. Germline-derived CDR1 and CDR2 are GTSNPN and SVGIG (reference sequence). V was trimmed by 6 bases and J by 7 bases, leaving 12 bases between them.

The genes are TRBV4-2 and TRBJ1-3; D is unresolved. Trimming took 0 bases from V and 0 from J, leaving 9 bases between them. The CDR3 consists of 16 residues. Germline V gene lookup returns CDR1 LGHNA and CDR2 YNFKEQ. The CDR3 sequence is CASSQDKAVSGNTIYF. CDR3 nucleotide sequence: TGTGCCAGCAGCCAAGATAAGGCGGTCTCTGGAAACACCATATATTTT.

This clone was detected once. The chain employs TRBV14 and TRBJ1-3; 7 bases align to TRBD1. The junction had 5 bases not matched to a gene; V was cut back by 3 bases and J by 0 bases. The CDR3 is 16 amino acids. From germline, CDR1 is SGHDN and CDR2 FVKESK. The CDR3 is CASSQSGQPSGNTIYF. The DNA for the CDR3 is TGTGCCAGCAGCCAGTCGGGACAGCCCTCTGGAAACACCATATATTTT.

This clone was seen once. This rearrangement joins TRBV6-1 to TRBJ2-5; D ambiguous. Germline CDR1 and CDR2: MNHNS and SASEGT. V was clipped by 6 bases and J by 0 bases, with 11 bases between them. The length of the CDR3 is 14 residues. The CDR3 bases are TGTGCCAGCAGCACGGACCCTCACCAAGAGACCCAGTACTTC. Translation gives CASSTDPHQETQYF.

The gene calls are TRBV9 and TRBJ2-5; a weak D match, TRBD1 (6 bases). The germline gives CDR1 SGDLS, CDR2 YYNGEE. The CDR3 covers 17 residues. V lost 3 bases to trimming and J lost 0 bases, with 18 bases between them. CDR3 residues: CASSASLLQGYQETQYF. In nucleotides, the CDR3 is TGTGCCAGCAGCGCATCCCTCCTGCAGGGGTACCAAGAGACCCAGTACTTC. Variable domain in full (rest from reference TRBV9 and TRBJ2-5): DSGVTQTPKHLITATGQRVTLRCSPRSGDLSVYWYQQSLDQGLQFLIQYYNGEERAKGNILERFSAQQFPDLHSELNLSSLELGDSALYFCASSASLLQGYQETQYFGPGTRLLVL.

The chain combines TRBV4-2 with TRBJ1-2; TRBD1 might be the D (5 bases). Deletions cut 2 bases from V and 6 bases from J, with 13 bases between. Germline lookup yields CDR1 LGHNA and CDR2 YNFKEQ. The CDR3 is 14 amino acids. The CDR3 sequence is CASSQLQGRNGYTF. DNA of the CDR3: TGTGCCAGCAGCCAACTTCAGGGAAGGAATGGCTACACCTTC.

This clone was seen once. Different DNA sequences within this sample yield the same CDR3. The rearrangement joins TRBV7-2 to TRBJ1-3; D is unclear. The germline V and J ends were trimmed by 2 bases and 1 base, with 6 bases remaining between them. This CDR3 comprises 14 residues. Germline V gene lookup returns CDR1 SGHTA and CDR2 FQGNSA. The CDR3 nucleotides are TGTGCCAGCAGCTTACAGCTTTCTGGAAACACCATATATTTT. Amino acid sequence: CASSLQLSGNTIYF.

The chain is built from TRBV7-9 and TRBJ2-7; 10 bases fit TRBD2. The V gene's germline CDR1 is SEHNR and CDR2 FQNEAQ (reference sequence). The CDR3 is made up of 16 amino acids. V trimming: 5 bases; J trimming: 0 bases; junction bases outside the gene matches: 7. The CDR3 loop is CASSLMRLAGSYEQYF. Here the CDR3 DNA reads TGTGCCAGCAGCCTGATGAGACTAGCGGGCTCCTACGAGCAGTACTTC.

The chain combines TRBV11-3 with TRBJ2-3; TRBD1 matches at 8 bases. The CDR3 runs 14 residues. The junction had 5 bases not matched to a gene; V was cut back by 5 bases and J by 4 bases. The germline V gene has CDR1 SGHNT and CDR2 YENEEA. The DNA of the CDR3 is TGTGCCAGCAGCCCTCGGACAGGGCCAGATACGCAGTATTTT. This gives the protein CASSPRTGPDTQYF.

Points on this clone: A read error is likely, as this CDR3 ends without the conserved phenylalanine or tryptophan. The DNA is omitted, as the CDR3 cannot be located on it reliably, and the CDR3 follows TCRdb's listing. This chain connects TRBV30 to TRBJ2-7. The CDR3 is 9 amino acids long, termini counted. CDR1 is GTSNPN and CDR2 is SVGIG in the germline V gene (reference sequence). The CDR3 region is CAWSGTRPC.

This chain uses TRBV7-2 with TRBJ2-5; a weak D match, TRBD2 (6 bases). Germline V CDR1 and CDR2: SGHTA, FQGNSA. CDR3 size: 13 residues. The V end was cut by 7 bases, the J end by 4 bases, with 13 bases between. The CDR3 is CASTREGGETQYF. The CDR3 nucleotides are TGTGCCAGCACCCGAGAGGGAGGAGAGACCCAGTACTTC.

Turning to this clone: The sample holds other DNA sequences that translate to the same CDR3. The rearrangement uses TRBV6-5 and TRBJ1-5, with D maybe TRBD1 (5 bases). CDR1 and CDR2 (germline): MNHEY, SVGAGI. With 6 bases removed from V and 4 bases from J, the gap between germline ends came to 13 bases. The CDR3 contains 14 residues. The DNA of the CDR3 is TGTGCCAGCAGCCGCGGGACCGGTAATCAGCCCCAGCATTTT. It codes for CASSRGTGNQPQHF.

In this sample, this clone turned up once. The same CDR3 arises from other DNA sequences in this sample as well. The chain employs TRBV7-3 and TRBJ2-3; D ambiguous. V lost 0 bases, J lost 3 bases, and 7 bases lay in between. This CDR3 spans 14 amino acids. Germline-derived CDR1 and CDR2 are SGHTA and FQGTGA. CDR3 nucleotide sequence: TGTGCCAGCAGCTTAACGCCCGCGACAGATACGCAGTATTTT. It is translated as CASSLTPATDTQYF.

The rearrangement joins TRBV13 to TRBJ1-1; 9 bases are a match to TRBD1. The CDR3 runs 17 residues. CDR1 is PRHDT and CDR2 is FYEKMQ in the germline V gene (reference sequence). The V and J ends lost 2 bases and 0 bases, in that order; junction bases with no gene match: 7. The CDR3 region has the DNA TGTGCCAGCAGCTTACGAGCCGGACAGGGGATGAACACTGAAGCTTTCTTT. Encoded protein: CASSLRAGQGMNTEAFF.

The rearrangement joins TRBV5-1 to TRBJ1-2, with D uncertain. Germline V gene data show CDR1 as SGHRS and CDR2 as YFSETQ. V lost 0 bases, J lost 7 bases, and 7 bases lay in between. CDR3 length: 12 residues. The chain's CDR3 is CASSLVGFGYTF. The CDR3 coding sequence is TGCGCCAGCAGCTTGGTTGGGTTTGGCTACACCTTC.

The chain is built from TRBV6-5 and TRBJ2-6; D call uncertain. This CDR3 region has 16 residues. The germline CDR1 and CDR2 sequences are MNHEY and SVGAGI. V was pared by 2 bases and J by 2 bases, with 10 bases between. Here the CDR3 reads CASSYLRGAGANVLTF. In nucleotides, the CDR3 is TGTGCCAGCAGTTACCTCCGAGGTGCTGGGGCCAACGTCCTGACTTTC.

DNA for the CDR3: TGTGCCAGCAGTAAACAGGACATAGGCACCAATCAGCCCCAGCATTTT. Amino acid sequence: CASSKQDIGTNQPQHF. The chain employs TRBV28 and TRBJ1-5; D is perhaps TRBD1 (5 bases). Germline V gives CDR1 MDHEN, CDR2 SYDVKM. This CDR3 contains 16 residues. V shed 5 bases and J shed 3 bases, with 17 bases lying between them.